This T cell receptor (beta chain) stems from a study of beta chain features in type 1 diabetes. Expressed TCRB transcripts were sequenced, since all the RNA that had been isolated was reverse transcribed. TCRdb's copy holds only in-frame clones and misses some; the assay was immunoSEQ multiplex PCR. The sample has fewer than 250,000 clones; under 70% are singletons. It was via CD45RO/CCR7/CD25/CD127/CD95/CD27 that CD4+ naive, central memory, regulatory and stem cell-like memory cells were sorted. As concerns this clone: Its antigen is still unknown.

Study-level results: Moderate yet significant TCRB CDR3 shortening was seen in Type 1 diabetes patients in all four CD4+ subsets.

Sequences were obtained from naive CD4+ T cells from blood. The clonotype was recovered from a man aged 30-40 years in good health.

The CDR3 DNA reads as TGCAGTGCAACCGCGGGCACTGAAGCTTTCTTT. As protein: CSATAGTEAFF. The V and J genes are TRBV20-1 and TRBJ1-1; D remains ambiguous. Germline values: CDR1 DFQATT, CDR2 SNEGSKA (reference sequence). Trimming took off 6 bases at V and 4 bases at J, with 9 bases between the two ends. This CDR3 is 11 amino acids long.